This TCR beta chain derives from a study of T cells in Graves' hyperthyroidism and ophthalmopathy. Ophthalmopathy cases scored 3 or more on the Clinical Activity Score and 4 or more on NOSPECS grade, with duration below 3 months. Study-wide points: Classification by a 13 V-J model distinguished ophthalmopathy from stable hyperthyroidism. In the blood, most expanded thyroid clonotypes above 0.001 appeared as well. Prediction of ophthalmopathy progression came a median roughly 6.6 months pre-onset.

This clonotype was counted a few times. What it binds is not known. V shed 4 bases, J shed 1 base, and the junction held 2 bases outside the gene matches. Germline assignment: CDR1 LGHNA and CDR2 YNFKEQ. The CDR3 contains 15 residues. Amplification targeted TCR beta CDR3 regions from RNA transcripts. HTBI primers were the set used in a first-round RT-PCR of the TCR CDR3. TCRdb re-called the multiplex PCR reads through MiXCR, storing one row per CDR3 protein. The sample shows some 500,000 distinct CDR3 sequences, about 16% of them seen only once. The sequencing sample was made of blood. This sequence was found in a woman aged 30 to 39 with Graves' ophthalmopathy. The chain joins TRBV4-2 to TRBJ2-2; the match to TRBD2 covers 8 bases. CDR3 nucleotides: TGTGCCAGCAGCCGTAGCGGGATGAACACCGGGGAGCTGTTTTTT. Amino acids: CASSRSGMNTGELFF.